The 6 T cell receptor beta chains below all came from one sample that was sequenced in a study of identical twins' blood T cells. TCRdb fed the 5' RACE reads into MiXCR, producing one record per CDR3 protein. The table has hundreds of thousands of distinct CDR3 sequences, over 25% seen once. The sequenced material came from PBMCs. The receptor source for this set is a woman aged 18-49 years in good health.

The V call is TRBV29-1, the J call TRBJ1-5, with D unresolved. Trimming pared 2 bases from V and 6 bases from J, leaving 11 bases between. The CDR3 spans 13 residues. The germline V gene encodes CDR1 SQVTM and CDR2 ANQGSEA. The CDR3 here is CSVELGVGQPQHF. In nucleotides, the CDR3 is TGCAGCGTTGAACTCGGGGTTGGTCAGCCCCAGCATTTT.

The chain employs TRBV9 and TRBJ1-2; D is unclear. The CDR3 spans 14 residues. Germline assignment: CDR1 SGDLS and CDR2 YYNGEE. Trimming cost V 5 bases and J 6 bases, with 17 bases left between them. The CDR3 DNA is TGTGCCAGCAGTACTACAATTACTATTGATGGCTACACCTTC. Protein sequence: CASSTTITIDGYTF. The full variable domain, rest sourced from reference TRBV9 and TRBJ1-2, is DSGVTQTPKHLITATGQRVTLRCSPRSGDLSVYWYQQSLDQGLQFLIQYYNGEERAKGNILERFSAQQFPDLHSELNLSSLELGDSALYFCASSTTITIDGYTFGSGTRLTVV.

Comments on this clonotype: A read error may be the cause here, since a much bigger clone is one base away. V is TRBV19 and J is TRBJ1-5; D call uncertain. CDR1 LNHDA and CDR2 SQIVND come from the germline V gene (reference sequence). CDR3 length: 16 residues. With 3 bases removed from V and 2 bases from J, the gap between germline ends came to 14 bases. The CDR3 DNA is TGTGCCAGTAGTATGAGCATCAGTGGTGGCAATCAGCCCCAGCATTTT. Translating it yields CASSMSISGGNQPQHF.

The V gene is TRBV12-3 or TRBV12-4, the J gene TRBJ1-1; D ambiguous. CDR3 length: 14 residues. Deletions cut 6 bases from V and 0 bases from J, with 11 bases between. The CDR3 sequence: CASSGFGLNTEAFF. The CDR3 coding sequence is TGTGCCAGCAGCGGCTTCGGCTTGAACACTGAAGCTTTCTTT.

The sample holds many counts of this clonotype. The chain carries TRBV29-1 and TRBJ1-1; 9 nucleotides line up with TRBD1. The length of the CDR3 is 11 residues. V shed 4 bases and J 8 bases; nucleotides not matched to a gene: 2. CDR1 and CDR2 from the germline V gene are SQVTM and ANQGSEA. CDR3 DNA sequence: TGCAGCGTTGTGACAGGGGGGGAAGCTTTCTTT. Protein sequence: CSVVTGGEAFF.

The chain carries TRBV20-1 and TRBJ2-1; D tentatively reads TRBD1 or TRBD2 (5 bases each). The germline V gene has CDR1 DFQATT and CDR2 SNEGSKA (reference sequence). V shed 4 bases and J shed 6 bases, with 10 bases lying between them. The CDR3 has 12 amino acids. DNA for the CDR3: TGCAGTGCTAACCGGGGCTGCAATGAGCAGTTCTTC. This codes for CSANRGCNEQFF.